These 9 T cell receptor beta chains originate from one sample sequenced in a study of neurological immune-mediated disorders. TCRdb redid the calling of the 5' RACE reads with MiXCR, one entry per CDR3 protein. The sample consists of roughly 53,000 distinct CDR3 sequences, roughly 8.4% of them appearing once. Described time point: longitudinal time-point 3. The material sequenced was PBMCs. The source of these receptors is a middle-aged woman in good health.

This clonotype has ten or more counts. The chain links TRBV3-1 to TRBJ2-7; 10 positions agree with TRBD2. The CDR3 consists of 18 residues. Trimming at V came to 1 base and at J to 2 bases, leaving 11 bases not matched to a gene. Germline values: CDR1 LGHDT, CDR2 YNNKEL (reference sequence). The CDR3 region has the DNA TGTGCCAGCAGCCAAGGGGCCTTTGGAGCGGGAGGGCCCTACGAGCAGTACTTC. Its translation is CASSQGAFGAGGPYEQYF.

The V call is TRBV9, the J call TRBJ1-1; the D gene is possibly TRBD1 (6 bases). The CDR3 totals 15 residues. Per germline, CDR1 SGDLS and CDR2 YYNGEE. V lost 2 bases and J lost 1, with 12 bases in between. The CDR3 bases are TGTGCCAGCAGCGTCGAAGACAGGCCGAACACTGAAGCTTTCTTT. Translation: CASSVEDRPNTEAFF.

This clonotype was observed at least ten times. The chain combines TRBV6-5 with TRBJ2-5; TRBD1 might be the D (6 bases). The CDR3 sequence is 15 residues long. Trimming cost V 2 bases and J 1 base, with 11 bases left between them. Looked up from germline, CDR1 is MNHEY and CDR2 is SVGAGI. Here the CDR3 DNA reads TGTGCCAGCAGTTACGATTCGGACAGCCAAGAGACCCAGTACTTC. Translation: CASSYDSDSQETQYF.

The chain recombines TRBV5-1 with TRBJ2-5; possibly TRBD2 for D (5 bases). V lost 0 bases and J 3 bases, leaving 12 bases between the germline ends. CDR3 length: 15 amino acids. Germline values: CDR1 SGHRS, CDR2 YFSETQ. The CDR3 DNA follows: TGCGCCAGCAGCTTGGTGCCGGGGAAGGAAGAGACCCAGTACTTC. Residues: CASSLVPGKEETQYF.

Notes on this clonotype: With a much larger clone just one base away, this may be a read error. The gene calls are TRBV24-1 and TRBJ2-1, with 9 bases identical to TRBD1. Germline CDR1 is KGHDR and CDR2 is SFDVKD. The CDR3 consists of 16 residues. V shed 4 bases and J 7 bases; nucleotides not matched to a gene: 10. The CDR3 reads CATSEVGTGLGNEQFF. The DNA for the CDR3 is TGTGCCACCAGTGAGGTCGGGACAGGGTTAGGGAATGAGCAGTTCTTC.

The chain links TRBV3-1 to TRBJ2-1, with D possibly TRBD2 on 6 matching bases. CDR1 and CDR2 (germline): LGHDT, YNNKEL (reference sequence). This CDR3 has 16 residues. V dropped 3 bases and J dropped 5 bases, with 17 bases sitting between them. CDR3 sequence: CASSQGMGAGNNEQFF. As DNA, the CDR3 is TGTGCCAGCAGCCAGGGTATGGGTGCGGGGAACAATGAGCAGTTCTTC.

This clonotype was recorded many times. The chain joins TRBV29-1 to TRBJ2-5, with D possibly matching TRBD2 (5 bases). V lost 2 bases and J 4 bases, leaving 14 bases between the germline ends. Per germline, CDR1 SQVTM and CDR2 ANQGSEA. CDR3 length: 14 residues. CDR3 sequence: CSVEFRGLGETQYF. The CDR3, as DNA: TGCAGCGTTGAATTCCGGGGTTTAGGAGAGACCCAGTACTTC.

There are many counts of this clonotype. V is TRBV4-3 and J is TRBJ1-2; no definite D call. CDR1 is LGHNA, CDR2 YSLEER, per germline. The CDR3 is 13 residues long. The germline V and J ends were trimmed by 1 base and 8 bases, with 11 bases remaining between them. The CDR3 coding sequence is TGCGCCAGCAGCCAAGTAACCCGGCTGGGCTACACCTTC. This gives the protein CASSQVTRLGYTF.

This clonotype showed up many times. The gene calls are TRBV9 and TRBJ2-2, with TRBD1 matching over 11 bases. Germline CDR1 SGDLS, CDR2 YYNGEE. This CDR3 comprises 17 residues. The V and J ends lost 4 bases and 3 bases, in that order; junction bases with no gene match: 8. The chain's CDR3 is CASSSSLDRGHTGELFF. The CDR3 DNA is TGTGCCAGCAGCTCATCTTTGGACAGGGGGCACACCGGGGAGCTGTTTTTT.